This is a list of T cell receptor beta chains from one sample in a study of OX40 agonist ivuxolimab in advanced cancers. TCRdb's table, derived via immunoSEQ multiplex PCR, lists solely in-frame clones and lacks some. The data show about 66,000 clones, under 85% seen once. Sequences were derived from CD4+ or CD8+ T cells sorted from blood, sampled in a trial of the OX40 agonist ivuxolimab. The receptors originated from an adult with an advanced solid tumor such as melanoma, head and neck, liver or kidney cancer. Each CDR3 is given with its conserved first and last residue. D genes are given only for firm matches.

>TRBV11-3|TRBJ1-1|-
CASSLEVGSEAFF
TGTGCCAGCAGCTTAGAGGTTGGTTCTGAAGCTTTCTTT
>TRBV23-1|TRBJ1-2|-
CVSNYHYTF
TGCGTCAGCAACTATCACTACACCTTC
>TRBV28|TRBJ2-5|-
CASSLGGWGEETQYF
TGTGCCAGCAGTCTAGGGGGCTGGGGGGAAGAGACCCAGTACTTC
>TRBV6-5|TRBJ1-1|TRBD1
CASSRATGQFTEAFF
TGTGCCAGCAGCCGGGCGACAGGGCAATTCACTGAAGCTTTCTTT
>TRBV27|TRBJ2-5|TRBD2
CASRARRLAGQETQYF
TGTGCCAGCAGGGCACGGCGGCTAGCGGGCCAAGAGACCCAGTACTTC
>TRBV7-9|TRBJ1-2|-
CASSLWGAGLSYGYTF
TGTGCCAGCAGCTTATGGGGGGCGGGTTTGAGCTATGGCTACACCTTC
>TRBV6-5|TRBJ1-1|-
CASSLLLGGTEAFF
TGTGCCAGCAGCCTCTTATTGGGGGGCACTGAAGCTTTCTTT
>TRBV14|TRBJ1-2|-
CASSVEAGGGYGYTF
TGTGCCAGCAGCGTAGAAGCCGGGGGCGGCTATGGCTACACCTTC
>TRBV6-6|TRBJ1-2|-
CASSYSTADYGYTF
TGTGCCAGCAGTTACTCTACGGCAGACTATGGCTACACCTTC
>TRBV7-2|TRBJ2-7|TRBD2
CASSGGSGSNEQYF
TGTGCCAGCAGCGGTGGTAGCGGGAGCAACGAGCAGTACTTC
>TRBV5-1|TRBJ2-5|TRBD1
CASTTSGTGGEETQYF
TGCGCCAGCACGACTTCCGGGACAGGGGGCGAAGAGACCCAGTACTTC
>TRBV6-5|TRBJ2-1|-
CASSYSGGISRSEQFF
TGTGCCAGCAGTTACTCGGGCGGGATTAGCCGAAGTGAGCAGTTCTTC
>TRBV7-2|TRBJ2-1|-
CASTLGADYNEQFF
TGTGCCAGCACCTTGGGCGCGGATTACAATGAGCAGTTCTTC